This T cell receptor beta chain appears in the sequencing data of a study of T cells in Graves' hyperthyroidism and ophthalmopathy. Study-wide results and caveats: The blood repertoire included most of the expanded thyroid clonotypes above 0.001.

CDR3 size: 15 residues. In germline, CDR1 is SGHTS, CDR2 YDEGEE. V was pared by 4 bases and J by 7 bases, with 21 bases between. This clonotype was recorded many times. The antigen is unknown. Researchers amplified the TCR beta CDR3 regions from RNA transcripts. Primed by the HTBI set, a first-round RT-PCR was run on the TCR CDR3. In TCRdb, the multiplex PCR reads were re-called with MiXCR into one record per CDR3 protein. The data contain approximately 430,000 distinct CDR3 sequences, more than 15% of them singletons. A lack of ophthalmopathy progression within 18 months defined stable Graves' hyperthyroidism. Criteria for exclusion of patients were uncontrolled infection, other autoimmune disease, pregnancy or lactation.

The chain recombines TRBV5-8 with TRBJ2-7; TRBD2 is a possible D gene (5 bases). This clonotype originated in a woman younger than 35 with Graves' hyperthyroidism. The material sequenced was blood. CDR3 sequence reads: CASSLRTGKPGEQYF. In nucleotides, the CDR3 is TGTGCCAGCAGCCTCCGGACGGGAAAACCCGGGGAGCAGTACTTC.